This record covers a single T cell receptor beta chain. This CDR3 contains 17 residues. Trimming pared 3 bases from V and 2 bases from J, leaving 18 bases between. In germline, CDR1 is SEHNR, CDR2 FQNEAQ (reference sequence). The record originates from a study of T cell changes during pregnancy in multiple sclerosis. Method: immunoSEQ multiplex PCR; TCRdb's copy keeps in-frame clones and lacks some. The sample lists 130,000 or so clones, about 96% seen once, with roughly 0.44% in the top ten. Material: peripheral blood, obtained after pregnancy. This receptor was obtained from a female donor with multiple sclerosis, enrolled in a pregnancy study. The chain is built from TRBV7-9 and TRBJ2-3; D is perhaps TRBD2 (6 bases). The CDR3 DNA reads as TGTGCCAGCAGCTTTGGCGGGGCAGGCCCATTCACAGATACGCAGTATTTT. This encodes CASSFGGAGPFTDTQYF.